This T cell receptor beta chain was sequenced in a study of blood T cell repertoires in COVID-19. Study at large: Acute and convalescent COVID-19 samples came from the United States, Italy and Spain. PBMCs, B-cell-depleted T cells, or T cells were the source of the cDNA or gDNA that made up the material.

The CDR3 is 15 amino acids. The germline V gene encodes CDR1 MNHNY and CDR2 SVGAGI (reference sequence). V shed 7 bases, J shed 3 bases, and the junction held 7 bases outside the gene matches. Only a few counts were recorded for this clone. Original data processing: It was from reference gene primer amplification that nucleated cell counts were estimated. The repertoire was sequenced with immunoSEQ multiplex PCR; TCRdb's copy has only in-frame clones and lacks some. The V and J calls and clone size come from that table; D and trimming were worked out from the DNA. The data show over 200,000 clones, more than 65% seen once.

The sequence was collected from a woman older than 75 with acute or convalescent COVID-19. The source material was peripheral blood. The chain employs TRBV6-6 and TRBJ2-2, with 8 bases identical to TRBD2. CDR3 nucleotide sequence: TGTGCCAGCACGGAAGCGGGGGAGTACACCGGGGAGCTGTTTTTT. Its protein product is CASTEAGEYTGELFF.